Presented here are 24 T cell receptor beta chains from one specimen sequenced in a study of chemoradiotherapy in HPV16-positive cancers (dated by TCRdb to the early 2020s). Library preparation employed the immunoSEQ multiplex PCR assay. TCRdb holds this immuneACCESS table with in-frame rearrangements only. Some clones are missing; in checked studies, unresolved V genes explain under half, and the rest has no known cause. The sample data list roughly 1,000 clones, and around 90% of these were observed just once. The biggest ten clones account for 7.7% of the sample. Sequences were derived from tumor tissue, sampled from a patient who underwent chemoradiotherapy. All receptors come from a human donor with HPV-associated anogenital cancer.

CDR3 sequence: CASTFGTGGYNEQFF. In DNA form, the CDR3 reads TGTGCCAGCACCTTCGGGACAGGGGGGTACAATGAGCAGTTCTTC. The V call is TRBV11-2, the J call TRBJ2-1; 11 nucleotides match TRBD1. Germline CDR1 is SGHAT and CDR2 is FQNNGV. After removal of 7 bases from V and 4 bases from J, the junction contained 6 bases not matched to a gene. This CDR3 has 15 residues.

The chain joins TRBV6-6 to TRBJ1-2, with 7 bases fitting TRBD1. The V gene's germline CDR1 is MNHNY and CDR2 SVGAGI (reference sequence). This CDR3 region has 13 residues. V was clipped by 7 bases and J by 6 bases; unmatched bases: 8. CDR3 loop: CASTGTERDGYTF. CDR3 in DNA: TGTGCCAGCACAGGGACAGAAAGAGATGGCTACACCTTC.

V gene TRBV7-9 combines with J gene TRBJ1-1; 8 bases are shared with TRBD1. Losses at the gene ends were 0 bases for V and 3 bases for J; bases not matched to a gene: 9. CDR1 is SEHNR, CDR2 FQNEAQ, per germline (reference sequence). The CDR3 contains 17 residues. The CDR3 reads CASSLALGQGYYTEAFF. In DNA, the CDR3 is TGTGCCAGCAGCTTAGCGCTAGGACAGGGCTACTACACTGAAGCTTTCTTT.

This clone occurred once. This chain connects TRBV9 to TRBJ2-6; perhaps TRBD2 as D (5 bases). Germline V gene data show CDR1 as SGDLS and CDR2 as YYNGEE. The CDR3 totals 14 residues. The V end was cut by 4 bases, the J end by 2 bases, with 7 bases between. CDR3 loop: CASSLEAGANVLTF. The CDR3 DNA sequence: TGTGCCAGCAGCCTGGAGGCTGGGGCCAACGTCCTGACTTTC.

This clone was seen once. The rearrangement uses TRBV7-9 and TRBJ2-1, with TRBD2 matching over 13 bases. CDR1 is SEHNR and CDR2 is FQNEAQ in the germline V gene (reference sequence). CDR3 size: 15 residues. After removal of 4 bases from V and 7 bases from J, the junction contained 4 bases not matched to a gene. CDR3 sequence: CASSYRLAGGNEQFF. The CDR3, as DNA: TGTGCCAGCAGCTACCGACTAGCGGGGGGAAATGAGCAGTTCTTC.

The chain employs TRBV29-1 and TRBJ1-1; D is unclear. The CDR3 runs to 13 residues. V dropped 6 bases and J dropped 1 base, with 12 bases sitting between them. The germline V gene has CDR1 SQVTM and CDR2 ANQGSEA. The CDR3 loop is CSVWYYGNTEAFF. The CDR3 DNA is TGCAGCGTGTGGTATTACGGGAACACTGAAGCTTTCTTT.

This CDR3 reads CASSFPLPNTGELFF. CDR3 bases: TGTGCCAGCAGCTTTCCCCTACCGAACACCGGGGAGCTGTTTTTT. V and J are TRBV7-9 and TRBJ2-2; no clear D gene. This CDR3 has 15 amino acids. V was clipped by 3 bases and J by 0 bases, with 8 bases between them. Per germline, CDR1 SEHNR and CDR2 FQNEAQ (reference sequence). Full variable domain (remainder filled in from reference TRBV7-9 and TRBJ2-2): DTGVSQNPRHKITKRGQNVTFRCDPISEHNRLYWYRQTLGQGPEFLTYFQNEAQLEKSRLLSDRFSAERPKGSFSTLEIQRTEQGDSAMYLCASSFPLPNTGELFFGEGSRLTVL.

J is TRBJ2-5 and V is TRBV7-6; TRBD2 matches at 10 bases. Losses at the gene ends were 5 bases for V and 5 bases for J; bases not matched to a gene: 14. This CDR3 spans 17 amino acids. The germline CDR1 and CDR2 sequences are SGHVS and FNYEAQ. CDR3 coding DNA: TGTGCCAGCAGCCCCGCGTCTAGCGGGAGTGGTTACGAGACCCAGTACTTC. Its translation: CASSPASSGSGYETQYF.

The chain carries TRBV7-2 and TRBJ1-5, with D maybe TRBD1 (5 bases). Per the germline V gene, CDR1 is SGHTA and CDR2 is FQGNSA. With 1 base removed from V and 3 bases from J, the gap between germline ends came to 10 bases. CDR3 length equals 15 residues. CDR3 residues: CASSLERGLNQPQHF. The CDR3 DNA reads TGTGCCAGCAGCTTAGAAAGGGGCCTCAATCAGCCCCAGCATTTT.

This clone is a singleton in its sample. The chain has TRBV2 and TRBJ2-1; the match to TRBD2 covers 11 bases. The CDR3 consists of 15 residues. Germline assignment: CDR1 SNHLY and CDR2 FYNNEI. The ends lost 4 bases at V and 2 bases at J; junction bases unmatched: 1. The DNA of the CDR3 is TGTGCCAGCAGTGGACTAGCGGGGCCCTACAATGAGCAGTTCTTC. Protein sequence: CASSGLAGPYNEQFF.

This chain links TRBV5-4 with TRBJ1-6; TRBD1 matches 8 bases. Germline lookup yields CDR1 SGHNT and CDR2 YYREEE (reference sequence). The CDR3 is 14 residues long. V dropped 0 bases and J dropped 7; count of bases not matched to a gene: 0. The CDR3 spells CASSLGQGNSPLHF. The CDR3 bases are TGTGCCAGCAGCTTGGGACAGGGGAATTCACCCCTCCACTTT.

The genes are TRBV5-1 and TRBJ1-1, with D unclear. Germline values: CDR1 SGHRS, CDR2 YFSETQ. The CDR3 has 16 residues. Trimming took off 4 bases at V and 0 bases at J, with 16 bases between the two ends. CDR3 protein: CASSPRTAIMNTEAFF. For the CDR3, the DNA is TGCGCCAGCAGCCCTAGGACTGCTATCATGAACACTGAAGCTTTCTTT. Supplemented by reference TRBV5-1 and TRBJ1-1, the full variable domain reads KAGVTQTPRYLIKTRGQQVTLSCSPISGHRSVSWYQQTPGQGLQFLFEYFSETQRNKGNFPGRFSGRQFSNSRSEMNVSTLELGDSALYLCASSPRTAIMNTEAFFGQGTRLTVV.

This rearrangement joins TRBV10-3 to TRBJ2-3; perhaps TRBD1 as D (6 bases). This CDR3 region has 17 residues. V was clipped by 2 bases and J by 2 bases, with 17 bases between them. Germline CDR1 ENHRY, CDR2 SYGVKD. The CDR3 region has the DNA TGTGCCATCAGTGAGGGGGGCCCAATTTTGGCCACAGATACGCAGTATTTT. Its protein product is CAISEGGPILATDTQYF.

This chain connects TRBV2 to TRBJ2-5; D gene ambiguous. CDR3 length: 11 residues. Germline V lookup: CDR1 SNHLY, CDR2 FYNNEI. Trimming cost V 7 bases and J 2 bases, with 5 bases left between them. The chain's CDR3 is CASKFQETQYF. The CDR3 DNA follows: TGTGCCAGCAAGTTTCAAGAGACCCAGTACTTC.

V and J are TRBV18 and TRBJ1-2; perhaps TRBD1 as D (6 bases). The germline CDR1 and CDR2 sequences are KGHSH and LQKENI. Trimming cost V 3 bases and J 6 bases, with 11 bases left between them. The CDR3 has 13 residues. CDR3 coding DNA: TGTGCCAGCTCACCGGTCTCAGGGGATGGCTACACCTTC. Translating gives CASSPVSGDGYTF.

This chain links TRBV5-4 with TRBJ2-3; 12 bases map to TRBD2. The CDR3 loop spans 16 amino acids. The V gene's germline CDR1 is SGHNT and CDR2 YYREEE (reference sequence). Trimming took 3 bases from V and 0 from J; bases not matched to a gene: 2. This chain's CDR3 is CASSSGTSGSTDTQYF. In DNA form, the CDR3 reads TGTGCCAGCAGCTCCGGGACTAGCGGGAGCACAGATACGCAGTATTTT.

V gene TRBV4-2 combines with J gene TRBJ1-6; tentatively, D is TRBD1 (5 bases). Trimming left V 4 bases short and J 7 bases short, with 17 bases between. Germline V gene sequence: CDR1 LGHNA, CDR2 YNFKEQ. The CDR3 sequence is 16 residues long. Here the CDR3 DNA reads TGTGCCAGCAGCCTGACATGGGGCGAGGTAAATTCACCCCTCCACTTT. Protein sequence: CASSLTWGEVNSPLHF.

The V gene is TRBV7-2, the J gene TRBJ2-7; 9 nucleotides line up with TRBD1. CDR3 size: 15 residues. The germline V gene has CDR1 SGHTA and CDR2 FQGNSA. Losses at the gene ends were 5 bases for V and 1 base for J; bases not matched to a gene: 6. The CDR3: CASSQAGTGSYEQYV. The CDR3 DNA sequence: TGTGCCAGCAGCCAGGCCGGGACAGGGTCCTACGAGCAGTACGTC.

The gene calls are TRBV2 and TRBJ1-2; D is undetermined. CDR3 length equals 13 residues. Trimming stripped 9 bases from V and 4 bases from J, with 15 bases between. Looked up from germline, CDR1 is SNHLY and CDR2 is FYNNEI. DNA for the CDR3: TGTGCCAGTTACGAACAGACCGGCTATGGCTACACCTTC. Protein sequence: CASYEQTGYGYTF.

This clone has a single count. This CDR3 reads CASSRQGAGQPQHF. CDR3 in DNA: TGTGCCAGCAGCCGGCAGGGGGCCGGGCAGCCCCAGCATTTT. The chain uses TRBV5-5 and TRBJ1-5, with 8 bases fitting TRBD1. V trimming: 4 bases; J trimming: 7 bases; junction bases outside the gene matches: 7. The CDR3 loop spans 14 amino acids. The germline V gene has CDR1 SGHKS and CDR2 YYEKEE (reference sequence).

The J gene is TRBJ2-6, the V gene TRBV18, with 9 positions matching TRBD1. Germline CDR1 and CDR2: KGHSH and LQKENI. CDR3 size: 16 residues. V shed 3 bases and J 0 bases; nucleotides not matched to a gene: 0. This CDR3 reads CASSPTGGSGANVLTF. DNA of the CDR3: TGTGCCAGCTCACCGACAGGGGGCTCTGGGGCCAACGTCCTGACTTTC.

V is TRBV4-2 and J is TRBJ1-1; D possibly corresponds to TRBD1 (6 bases). The germline gives CDR1 LGHNA, CDR2 YNFKEQ. CDR3 length: 17 amino acids. The V end lost 0 bases, the J end lost 0 bases, and 14 bases lay between the germline ends. CDR3 sequence reads: CASSQDLGGNLNTEAFF. For the CDR3, the DNA is TGTGCCAGCAGCCAAGATCTAGGGGGGAATCTGAACACTGAAGCTTTCTTT.

V is TRBV5-1 and J is TRBJ1-2; D is perhaps TRBD1 (5 bases). The ends were cut back, 2 bases at V and 7 bases at J, with 12 bases in the middle. CDR3 length equals 13 residues. Germline lookup yields CDR1 SGHRS and CDR2 YFSETQ. The CDR3 DNA follows: TGCGCCAGCAGCTTCGAGGGGCTCAGTGGCTACACCTTC. Translated, it gives CASSFEGLSGYTF.

The V call is TRBV27, the J call TRBJ1-6; 7 nucleotides agree with TRBD1. V shed 7 bases, J shed 0 bases, and the junction held 6 bases outside the gene matches. The CDR3 contains 16 residues. The germline V gene has CDR1 MNHEY and CDR2 SMNVEV (reference sequence). CDR3: CASTLTGSSYNSPLHF. The CDR3 DNA reads as TGTGCCAGCACCCTGACAGGGAGCTCCTATAATTCACCCCTCCACTTT.